This TCR beta chain was sequenced for a study of neoadjuvant anti-PD-1 for oral cavity cancer. Time point indicated: after neoadjuvant nivolumab, at surgical resection. Method: immunoSEQ multiplex PCR; TCRdb's copy keeps in-frame clones and lacks some. The sample carries around 7,200 clones, 62% recorded once. The source of this sequence is a person aged 35-80 years with oral cavity squamous cell carcinoma. The sample in question was PBMCs, obtained after nivolumab (anti-PD-1) treatment.

CDR3 in amino acids: CASSEDGPEAFF. CDR3 bases: TGTGCCAGCAGTGAGGATGGACCTGAAGCTTTCTTT. The chain employs TRBV6-5 and TRBJ1-1; D is uncertain. CDR3 length equals 12 residues. Trimming took 5 bases from V and 6 from J, leaving 10 bases between them. Germline loops: CDR1 MNHEY, CDR2 SVGAGI.